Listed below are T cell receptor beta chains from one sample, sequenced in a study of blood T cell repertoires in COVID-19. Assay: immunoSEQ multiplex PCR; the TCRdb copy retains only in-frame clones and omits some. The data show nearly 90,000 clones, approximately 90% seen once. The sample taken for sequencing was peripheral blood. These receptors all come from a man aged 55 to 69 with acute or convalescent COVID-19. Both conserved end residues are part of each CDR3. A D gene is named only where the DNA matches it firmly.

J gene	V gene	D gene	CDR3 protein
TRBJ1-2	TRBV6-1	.	CASSEGEVLYGYTF
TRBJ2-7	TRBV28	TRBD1	CASRQTGLEQYF
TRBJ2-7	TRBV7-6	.	CASSLGFGGTYEQYF
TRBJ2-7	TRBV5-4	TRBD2	CASSLVPAGGSYEQYF
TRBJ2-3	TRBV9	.	CASGYREGADTQYF
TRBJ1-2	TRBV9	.	CASSVGGQFDGYTF
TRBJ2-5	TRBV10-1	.	CASSESGDLETQYF
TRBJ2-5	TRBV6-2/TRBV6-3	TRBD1	CASSYGTGVETQYF
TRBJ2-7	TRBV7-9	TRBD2	CASSLVVAGGDEQYF
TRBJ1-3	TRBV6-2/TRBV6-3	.	CASSERSSGNTIYF
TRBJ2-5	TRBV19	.	CASSIFRQPQETQYF
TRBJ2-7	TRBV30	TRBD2	CAWSKTSGRAEQYF
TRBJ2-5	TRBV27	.	CASSLGGRETQYF
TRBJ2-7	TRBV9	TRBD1	CASSGLQGPYEQYF
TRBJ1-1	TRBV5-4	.	CASSSGAVNTEAFF
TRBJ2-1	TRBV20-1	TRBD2	CSASAPGTSGRRSYNEQFF
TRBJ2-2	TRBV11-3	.	CASSSGQSGRNTGELFF
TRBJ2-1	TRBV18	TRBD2	CASSPPAGGDEQFF
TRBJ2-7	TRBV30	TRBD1	CAWSSGQGSLGIHEQYF
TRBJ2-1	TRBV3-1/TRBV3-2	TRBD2	CASSQTSGRAAEQFF
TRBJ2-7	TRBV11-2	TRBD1	CASRRDRGTYEQYF
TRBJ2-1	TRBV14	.	CASSQDISGLKRYNEQFF
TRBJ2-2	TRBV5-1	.	CASRAVANTGELFF
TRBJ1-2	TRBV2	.	CASTLWSNYGYTF
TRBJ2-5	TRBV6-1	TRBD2	CASSDPGLGAETQYF
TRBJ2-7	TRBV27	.	CASSLPSAKQYF
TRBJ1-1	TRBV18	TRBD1	CASSAGTGALNTEAFF
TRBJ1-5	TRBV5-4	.	CASSLEGKTQHF
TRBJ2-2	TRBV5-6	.	CASSLATGELFF
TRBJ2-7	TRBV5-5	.	CASSDQGFGSYEQYF
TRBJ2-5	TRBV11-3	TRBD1	CASSNRQGRWETQYF
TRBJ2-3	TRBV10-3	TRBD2	CASTPTAPAGATDTQYF
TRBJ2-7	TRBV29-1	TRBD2	CSVETSGAEQYF
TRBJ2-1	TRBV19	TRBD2	CASKGLAGYNEQFF
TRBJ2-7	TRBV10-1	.	CASSEGRGAEQYF
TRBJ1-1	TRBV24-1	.	CATSSPENTEAFF
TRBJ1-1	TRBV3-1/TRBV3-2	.	CASSQVQSWLNTEAFF
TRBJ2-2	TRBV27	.	CASSLGAQYTGELFF
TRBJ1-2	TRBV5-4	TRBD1	CASSPGTELPLYGYTF
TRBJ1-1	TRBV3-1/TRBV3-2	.	CASSQEGENTEAFF
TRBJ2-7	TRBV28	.	CARIAEGYEQYF
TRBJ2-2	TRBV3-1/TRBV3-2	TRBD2	CASSPILPGGGELFF
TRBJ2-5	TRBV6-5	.	CASSSLQETQYF
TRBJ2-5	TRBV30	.	CACRVFREGTQYF
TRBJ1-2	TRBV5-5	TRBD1	CASSPTGDYGYTF